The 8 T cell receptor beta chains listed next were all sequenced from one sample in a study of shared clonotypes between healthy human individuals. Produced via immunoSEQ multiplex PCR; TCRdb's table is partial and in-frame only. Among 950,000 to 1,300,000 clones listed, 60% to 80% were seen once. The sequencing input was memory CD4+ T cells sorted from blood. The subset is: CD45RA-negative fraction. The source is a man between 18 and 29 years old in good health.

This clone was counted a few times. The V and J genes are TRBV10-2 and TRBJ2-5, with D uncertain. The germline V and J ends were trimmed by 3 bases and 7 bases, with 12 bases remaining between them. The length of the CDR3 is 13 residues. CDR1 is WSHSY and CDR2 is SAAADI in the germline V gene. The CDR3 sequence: CASSEPARMTQYF. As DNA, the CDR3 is TGCGCCAGCAGTGAACCAGCCCGCATGACCCAGTACTTC.

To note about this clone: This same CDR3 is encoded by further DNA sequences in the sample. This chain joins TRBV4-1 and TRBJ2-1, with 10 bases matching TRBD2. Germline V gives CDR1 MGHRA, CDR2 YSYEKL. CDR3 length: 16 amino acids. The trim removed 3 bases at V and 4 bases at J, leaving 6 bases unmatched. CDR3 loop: CASSQVLAGRYNEQFF. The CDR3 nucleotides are TGCGCCAGCAGCCAGGTACTAGCGGGAAGATACAATGAGCAGTTCTTC.

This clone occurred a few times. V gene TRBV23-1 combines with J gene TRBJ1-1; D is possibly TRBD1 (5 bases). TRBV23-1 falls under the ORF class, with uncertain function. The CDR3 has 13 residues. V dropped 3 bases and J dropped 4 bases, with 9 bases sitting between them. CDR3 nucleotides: TGCGCCAGCAGTCATAGGGGAGGCACTGAAGCTTTCTTT. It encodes CASSHRGGTEAFF.

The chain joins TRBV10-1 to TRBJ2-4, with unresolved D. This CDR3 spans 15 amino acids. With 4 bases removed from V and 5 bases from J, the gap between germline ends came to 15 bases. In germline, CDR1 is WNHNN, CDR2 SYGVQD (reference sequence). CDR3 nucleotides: TGCGCCAGCAGTGGGTTCCCCGGGCGAGAAAACATTCAGTACTTC. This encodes CASSGFPGRENIQYF.

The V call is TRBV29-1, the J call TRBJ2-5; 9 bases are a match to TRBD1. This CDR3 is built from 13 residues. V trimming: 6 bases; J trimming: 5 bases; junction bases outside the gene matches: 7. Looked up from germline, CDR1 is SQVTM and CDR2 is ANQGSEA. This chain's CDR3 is CSVGGQGGETQYF. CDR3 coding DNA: TGCAGCGTCGGGGGACAGGGCGGGGAGACCCAGTACTTC.

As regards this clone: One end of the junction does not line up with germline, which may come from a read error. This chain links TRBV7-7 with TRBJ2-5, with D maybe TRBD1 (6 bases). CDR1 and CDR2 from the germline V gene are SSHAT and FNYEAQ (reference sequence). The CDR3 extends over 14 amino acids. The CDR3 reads CASSQQGRGETQYF. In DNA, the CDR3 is TGTGCTAGCAGCCAACAGGGTCGAGGGGAGACCCAGTACTTC.

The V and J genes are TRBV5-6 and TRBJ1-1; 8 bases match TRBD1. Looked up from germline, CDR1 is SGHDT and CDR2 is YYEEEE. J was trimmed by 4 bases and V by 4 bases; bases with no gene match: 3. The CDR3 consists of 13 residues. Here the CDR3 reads CASSADRGTEAFF. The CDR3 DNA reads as TGTGCCAGCAGCGCCGACAGGGGCACTGAAGCTTTCTTT. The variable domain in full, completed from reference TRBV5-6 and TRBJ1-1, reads DAGVTQSPTHLIKTRGQQVTLRCSPKSGHDTVSWYQQALGQGPQFIFQYYEEEERQRGNFPDRFSGHQFPNYSSELNVNALLLGDSALYLCASSADRGTEAFFGQGTRLTVV.

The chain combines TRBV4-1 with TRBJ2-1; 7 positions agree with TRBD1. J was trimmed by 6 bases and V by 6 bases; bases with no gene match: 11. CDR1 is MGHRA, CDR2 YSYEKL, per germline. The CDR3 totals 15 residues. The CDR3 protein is CASSRPGTVGNEQFF. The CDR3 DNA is TGCGCCAGCAGTCGCCCCGGGACAGTAGGCAATGAGCAGTTCTTC.